What follows describes a single T cell receptor beta chain. Its antigen is undetermined. This sample was taken from a study of siplizumab effects on memory and regulatory T cells. V was cut by 4 bases and J by 3 bases, with 13 bases left in between. Germline V gene lookup returns CDR1 MNHNS and CDR2 SASEGT. The CDR3 extends over 16 amino acids. Study conclusions and caveats: Most alloreactive clones went unmapped to unstimulated subsets; only a minor fraction mapped. The diversity of naive T cells seemed greater than that of memory cells, and their alloresponse contribution seemed major. The study found that mappable alloreactive CD4+ clones averaged around 69% Treg-derived with siplizumab and around 25% in controls.

Clones were read by immunoSEQ multiplex PCR, and TCRdb kept only the in-frame ones, dropping some. The sample has 75,000 to 100,000 clones, approximately 95% seen once. This receptor was taken from a human donor in good health. Sequencing input: non-Treg CD4+ T cells sorted from blood. The V call is TRBV6-1, the J call TRBJ2-6; D remains ambiguous. This CDR3 is CASSARRSFGANVLTF. The CDR3 DNA reads as TGTGCCAGCAGTGCCAGAAGGAGTTTTGGGGCCAACGTCCTGACTTTC.